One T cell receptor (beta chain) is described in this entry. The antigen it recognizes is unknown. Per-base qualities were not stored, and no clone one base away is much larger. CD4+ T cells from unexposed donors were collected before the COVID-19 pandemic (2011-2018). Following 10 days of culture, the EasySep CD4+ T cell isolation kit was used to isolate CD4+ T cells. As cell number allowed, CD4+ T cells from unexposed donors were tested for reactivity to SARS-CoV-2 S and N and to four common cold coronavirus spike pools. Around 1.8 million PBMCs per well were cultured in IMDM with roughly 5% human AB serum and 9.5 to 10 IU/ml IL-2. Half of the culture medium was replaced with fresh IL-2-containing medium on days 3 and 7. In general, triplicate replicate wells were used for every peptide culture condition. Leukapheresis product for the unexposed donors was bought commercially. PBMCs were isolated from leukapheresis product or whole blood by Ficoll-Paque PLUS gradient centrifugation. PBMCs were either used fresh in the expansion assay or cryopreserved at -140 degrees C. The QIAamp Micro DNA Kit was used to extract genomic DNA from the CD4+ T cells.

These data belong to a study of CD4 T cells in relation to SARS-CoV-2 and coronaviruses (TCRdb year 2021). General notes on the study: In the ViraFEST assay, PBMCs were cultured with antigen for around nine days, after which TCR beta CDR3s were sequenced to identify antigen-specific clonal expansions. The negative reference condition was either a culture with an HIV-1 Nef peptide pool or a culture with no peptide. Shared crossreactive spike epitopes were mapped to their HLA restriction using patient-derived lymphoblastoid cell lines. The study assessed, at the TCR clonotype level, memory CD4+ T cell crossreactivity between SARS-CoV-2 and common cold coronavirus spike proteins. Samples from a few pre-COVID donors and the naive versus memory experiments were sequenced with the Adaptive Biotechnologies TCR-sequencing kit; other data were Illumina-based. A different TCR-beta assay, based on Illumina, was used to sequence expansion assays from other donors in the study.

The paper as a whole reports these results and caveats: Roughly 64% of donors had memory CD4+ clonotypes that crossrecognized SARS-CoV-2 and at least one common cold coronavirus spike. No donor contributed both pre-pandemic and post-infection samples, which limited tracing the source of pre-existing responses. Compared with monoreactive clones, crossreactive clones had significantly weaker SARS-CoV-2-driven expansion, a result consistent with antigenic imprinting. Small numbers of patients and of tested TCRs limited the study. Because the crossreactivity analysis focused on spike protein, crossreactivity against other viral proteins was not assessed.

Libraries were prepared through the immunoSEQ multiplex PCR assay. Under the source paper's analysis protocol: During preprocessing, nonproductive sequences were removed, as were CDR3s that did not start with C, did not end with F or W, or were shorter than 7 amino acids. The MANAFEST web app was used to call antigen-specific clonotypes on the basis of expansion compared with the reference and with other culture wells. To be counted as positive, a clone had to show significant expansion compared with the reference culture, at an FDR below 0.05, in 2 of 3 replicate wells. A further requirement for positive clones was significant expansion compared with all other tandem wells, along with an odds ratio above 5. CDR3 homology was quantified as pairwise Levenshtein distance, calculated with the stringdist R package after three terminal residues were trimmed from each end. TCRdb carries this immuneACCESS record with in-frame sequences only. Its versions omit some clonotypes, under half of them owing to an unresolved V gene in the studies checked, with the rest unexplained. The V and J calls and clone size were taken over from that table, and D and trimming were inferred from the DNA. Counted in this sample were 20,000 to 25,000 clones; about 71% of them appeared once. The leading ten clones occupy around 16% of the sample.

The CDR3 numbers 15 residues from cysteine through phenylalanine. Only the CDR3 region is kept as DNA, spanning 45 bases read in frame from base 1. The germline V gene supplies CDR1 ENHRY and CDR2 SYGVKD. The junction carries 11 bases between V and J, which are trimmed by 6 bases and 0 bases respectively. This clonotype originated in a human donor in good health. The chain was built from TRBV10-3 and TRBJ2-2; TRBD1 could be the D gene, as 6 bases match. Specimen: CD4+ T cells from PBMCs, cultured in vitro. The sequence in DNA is TGTGCCATCAGGGACAGTCCACCGAACACCGGGGAGCTGTTTTTT. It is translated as CAIRDSPPNTGELFF.